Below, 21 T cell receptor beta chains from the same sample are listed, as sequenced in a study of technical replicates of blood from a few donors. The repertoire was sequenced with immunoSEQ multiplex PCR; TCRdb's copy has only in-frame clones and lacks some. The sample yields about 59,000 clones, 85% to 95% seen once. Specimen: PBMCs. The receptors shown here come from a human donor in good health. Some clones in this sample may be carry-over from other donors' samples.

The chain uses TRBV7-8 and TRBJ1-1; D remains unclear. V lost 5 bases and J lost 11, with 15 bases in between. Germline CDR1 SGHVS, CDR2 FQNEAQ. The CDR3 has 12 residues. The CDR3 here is CASSPPRGGAFF. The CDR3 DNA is TGTGCCAGCAGCCCACCCCGCGGTGGGGCTTTCTTT.

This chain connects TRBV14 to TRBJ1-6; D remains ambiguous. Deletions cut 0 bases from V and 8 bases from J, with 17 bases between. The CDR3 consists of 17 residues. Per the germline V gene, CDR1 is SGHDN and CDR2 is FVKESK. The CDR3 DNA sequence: TGTGCCAGCAGCCAAGAAGGTTCAAGAGGGTGGGATTCACCCCTCCACTTT. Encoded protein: CASSQEGSRGWDSPLHF.

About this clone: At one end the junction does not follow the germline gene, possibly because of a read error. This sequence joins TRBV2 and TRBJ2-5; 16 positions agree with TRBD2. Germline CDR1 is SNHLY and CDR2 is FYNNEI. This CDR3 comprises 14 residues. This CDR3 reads CASSAGTSGRVENF. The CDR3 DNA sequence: TGTGCCAGCAGCGCCGGGACTAGCGGGAGGGTCGAGAACTTC. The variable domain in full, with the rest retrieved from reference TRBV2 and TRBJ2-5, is EPEVTQTPSHQVTQMGQEVILRCVPISNHLYFYWYRQILGQKVEFLVSFYNNEISEKSEIFDDQFSVERPDGSNFTLKIRSTKLEDSAMYFCASSAGTSGRVENFGPGTRLLVL.

The chain's CDR3 is CASSLNRDRAAYEQYF. CDR3 in DNA: TGTGCCAGCAGCTTAAACCGGGACAGGGCCGCCTACGAGCAGTACTTC. The chain couples TRBV7-6 to TRBJ2-7; 9 bases fit TRBD1. Germline V gene data show CDR1 as SGHVS and CDR2 as FNYEAQ. CDR3 length: 16 amino acids. V lost 2 bases and J lost 2; bases outside the gene matches: 7.

The CDR3 protein is CASSLSGGSTDTQYF. CDR3 nucleotides: TGCGCCAGCAGCTTGAGCGGGGGTAGCACAGATACGCAGTATTTT. This chain connects TRBV5-1 to TRBJ2-3; 8 nucleotides line up with TRBD2. Germline V CDR1 and CDR2: SGHRS, YFSETQ. This CDR3 contains 15 residues. J lost 0 bases, V lost 1 base, and 1 base had no gene match. Looking up the rest from reference TRBV5-1 and TRBJ2-3 gives the full variable domain: KAGVTQTPRYLIKTRGQQVTLSCSPISGHRSVSWYQQTPGQGLQFLFEYFSETQRNKGNFPGRFSGRQFSNSRSEMNVSTLELGDSALYLCASSLSGGSTDTQYFGPGTRLTVL.

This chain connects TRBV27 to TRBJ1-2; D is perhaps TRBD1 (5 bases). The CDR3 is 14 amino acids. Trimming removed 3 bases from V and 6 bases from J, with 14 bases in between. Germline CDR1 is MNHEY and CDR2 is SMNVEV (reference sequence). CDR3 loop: CASSFTGGLNGYTF. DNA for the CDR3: TGTGCCAGCAGTTTCACCGGGGGTTTGAATGGCTACACCTTC.

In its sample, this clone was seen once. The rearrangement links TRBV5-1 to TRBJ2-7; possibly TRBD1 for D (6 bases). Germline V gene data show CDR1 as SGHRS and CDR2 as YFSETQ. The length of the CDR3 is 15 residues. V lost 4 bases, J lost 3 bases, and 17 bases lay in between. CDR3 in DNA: TGCGCCAGCAGCGCGCCCCGGGACAACCACTACGAGCAGTACTTC. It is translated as CASSAPRDNHYEQYF.

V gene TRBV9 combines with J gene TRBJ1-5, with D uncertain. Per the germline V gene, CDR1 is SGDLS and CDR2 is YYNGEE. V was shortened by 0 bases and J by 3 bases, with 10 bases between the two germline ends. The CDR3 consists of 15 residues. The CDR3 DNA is TGTGCCAGCAGCGTAGGGGGAGGCCCCAATCAGCCCCAGCATTTT. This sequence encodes CASSVGGGPNQPQHF.

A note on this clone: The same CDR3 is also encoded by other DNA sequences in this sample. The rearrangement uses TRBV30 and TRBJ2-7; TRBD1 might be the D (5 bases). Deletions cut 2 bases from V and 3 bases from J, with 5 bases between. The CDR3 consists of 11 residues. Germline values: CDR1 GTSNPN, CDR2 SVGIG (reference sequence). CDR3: CAWSRGYEQYF. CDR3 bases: TGTGCCTGGAGTAGGGGCTACGAGCAGTACTTC.

CDR3 sequence (DNA): TGTGCCAGCAGCCAAGCGGCAGGTCGTCCCTGGCAAGAGACCCAGTACTTC. Translating it yields CASSQAAGRPWQETQYF. V is TRBV11-2 and J is TRBJ2-5; possible D gene TRBD2, 5 bases. There are 17 residues in the CDR3. V was pared by 5 bases and J by 2 bases, with 21 bases between. Germline values: CDR1 SGHAT, CDR2 FQNNGV.

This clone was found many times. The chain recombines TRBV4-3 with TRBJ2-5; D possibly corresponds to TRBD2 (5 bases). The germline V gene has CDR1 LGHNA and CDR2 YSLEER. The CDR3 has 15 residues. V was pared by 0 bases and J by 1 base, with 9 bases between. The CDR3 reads CASSQERGGQETQYF. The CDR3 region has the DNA TGCGCCAGCAGCCAAGAACGGGGTGGCCAAGAGACCCAGTACTTC.

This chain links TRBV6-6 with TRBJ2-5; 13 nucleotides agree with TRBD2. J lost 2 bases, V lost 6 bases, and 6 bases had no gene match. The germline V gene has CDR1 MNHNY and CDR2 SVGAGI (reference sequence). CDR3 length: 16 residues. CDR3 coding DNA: TGTGCCAGCAGCTACGGGACTAGCGGGGTTCAAGAGACCCAGTACTTC. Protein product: CASSYGTSGVQETQYF.

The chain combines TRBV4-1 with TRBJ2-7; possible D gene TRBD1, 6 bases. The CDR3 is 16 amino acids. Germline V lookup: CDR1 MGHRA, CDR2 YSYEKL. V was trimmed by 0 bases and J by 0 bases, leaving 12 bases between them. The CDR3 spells CASSQDRDTYSYEQYF. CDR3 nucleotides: TGCGCCAGCAGCCAAGATAGGGACACTTACTCCTACGAGCAGTACTTC.

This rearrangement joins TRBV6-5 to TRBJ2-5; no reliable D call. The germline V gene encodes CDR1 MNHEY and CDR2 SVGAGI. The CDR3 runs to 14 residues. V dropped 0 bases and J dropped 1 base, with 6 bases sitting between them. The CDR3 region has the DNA TGTGCCAGCAGTTACTCGTTCGGCCAAGAGACCCAGTACTTC. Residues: CASSYSFGQETQYF.

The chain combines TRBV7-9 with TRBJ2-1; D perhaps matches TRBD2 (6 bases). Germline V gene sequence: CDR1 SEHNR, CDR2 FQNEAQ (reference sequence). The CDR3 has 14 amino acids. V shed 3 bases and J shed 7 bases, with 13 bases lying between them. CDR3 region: CASSFEAGPNEQFF. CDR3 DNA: TGTGCCAGCAGCTTTGAGGCGGGGCCTAATGAGCAGTTCTTC.

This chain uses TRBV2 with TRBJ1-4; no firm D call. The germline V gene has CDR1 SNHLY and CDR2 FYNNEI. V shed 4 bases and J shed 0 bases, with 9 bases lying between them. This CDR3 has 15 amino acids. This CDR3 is CASSARLTTNEKLFF. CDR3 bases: TGTGCCAGCAGTGCCAGGCTTACAACTAATGAAAAACTGTTTTTT.

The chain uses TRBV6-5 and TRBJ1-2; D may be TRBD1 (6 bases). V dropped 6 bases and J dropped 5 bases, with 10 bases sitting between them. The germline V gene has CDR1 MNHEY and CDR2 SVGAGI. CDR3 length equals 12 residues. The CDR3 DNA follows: TGTGCCAGCAGGGGGGCGGTGTATGGCTACACCTTC. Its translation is CASRGAVYGYTF.

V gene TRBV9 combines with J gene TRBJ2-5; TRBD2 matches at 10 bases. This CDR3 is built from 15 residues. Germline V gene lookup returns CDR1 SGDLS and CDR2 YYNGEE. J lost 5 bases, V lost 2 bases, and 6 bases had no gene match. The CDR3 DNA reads TGTGCCAGCAGCGTTCGAGCGGGGGGGCCGGAGACCCAGTACTTC. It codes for CASSVRAGGPETQYF.

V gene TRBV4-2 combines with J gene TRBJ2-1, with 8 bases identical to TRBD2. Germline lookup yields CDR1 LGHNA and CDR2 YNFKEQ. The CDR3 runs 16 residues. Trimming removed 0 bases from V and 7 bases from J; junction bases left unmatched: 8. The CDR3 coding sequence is TGTGCCAGCAGCCAAGATCTCTACAGCGGGGGAAATGAGCAGTTCTTC. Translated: CASSQDLYSGGNEQFF.

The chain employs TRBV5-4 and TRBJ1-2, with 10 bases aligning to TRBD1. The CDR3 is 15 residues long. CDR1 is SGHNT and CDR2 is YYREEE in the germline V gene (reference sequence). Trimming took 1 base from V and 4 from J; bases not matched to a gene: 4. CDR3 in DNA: TGTGCCAGCAGCTTGAAGACAGGGGGCAGCTATGGCTACACCTTC. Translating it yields CASSLKTGGSYGYTF.

The DNA of the CDR3 is TGTGCCAGCACCGCAGGGATGGAGACCCAGTACTTC. Protein: CASTAGMETQYF. The chain uses TRBV7-9 and TRBJ2-5; possibly TRBD1 for D (5 bases). The CDR3 loop spans 12 amino acids. The V end was cut by 7 bases, the J end by 5 bases, with 11 bases between. Looked up from germline, CDR1 is SEHNR and CDR2 is FQNEAQ (reference sequence).